These 3 T cell receptor beta chains were sequenced from one sample in a study of T-cell memory formation after mild COVID-19. TCRdb recomputed calls from the 5' RACE reads with MiXCR, one row per CDR3 protein. In the table there are around 140,000 distinct CDR3 sequences, approximately 21% of which are singletons. Sequencing was carried out using PBMCs or a T cell subset sorted from them (not recorded which). These receptors were taken from an adult woman who had mild COVID-19 (a few samples of this study predate the infection). Cell type and time point are not known.

This clonotype has only a few counts. The genes are TRBV29-1 and TRBJ1-2; D unresolved. There are 12 residues in the CDR3. V was pared by 2 bases and J by 3 bases, with 7 bases between. Germline loops: CDR1 SQVTM, CDR2 ANQGSEA. The CDR3 coding sequence is TGCAGCGTTGAACTCTTGGACTATGGCTACACCTTC. Protein product: CSVELLDYGYTF.

This clonotype was detected a few times. The rearrangement links TRBV7-2 to TRBJ1-2, with a tentative D call TRBD1 (5 bases). Germline-derived CDR1 and CDR2 are SGHTA and FQGNSA. The germline V and J ends were trimmed by 1 base and 4 bases, with 16 bases remaining between them. The CDR3 has 16 amino acids. The DNA for the CDR3 is TGTGCCAGCAGCTTAGGGACACTCATCACGGGCTATGGCTACACCTTC. It encodes CASSLGTLITGYGYTF.

V and J are TRBV12-3 or TRBV12-4 and TRBJ2-3; 10 nucleotides line up with TRBD2. The J segment lost 3 bases and the V segment lost 3 bases, leaving 3 bases of the junction unmatched. The CDR3 is 15 residues long. As DNA, the CDR3 is TGTGCCAGCAGTTTTGGACTAGCGGCAACAGATACGCAGTATTTT. Protein sequence: CASSFGLAATDTQYF.